The 28 T cell receptor beta chains below were found in one sample sequenced in a study of identical twins' blood T cells. TCRdb passed the 5' RACE reads through MiXCR, listing each CDR3 protein once. The sample has 350,000 to 400,000 distinct CDR3 sequences; over 25% are singletons. Sequenced material: PBMCs. All receptors derive from a woman between 18 and 50 years old in good health.

CDR3 in amino acids: CASSAAVNDYGYTF. CDR3 nucleotide sequence: TGTGCCAGCTCAGCCGCGGTGAACGACTATGGCTACACCTTC. The gene calls are TRBV18 and TRBJ1-2, with D hard to call. The CDR3 is 14 amino acids. The germline V and J ends were trimmed by 5 bases and 3 bases, with 13 bases remaining between them. Germline CDR1 and CDR2: KGHSH and LQKENI.

This clonotype showed up many times. V is TRBV4-1 and J is TRBJ1-2; no firm D call. The CDR3 loop spans 15 amino acids. V shed 0 bases and J shed 1 base, with 9 bases lying between them. Germline V gives CDR1 MGHRA, CDR2 YSYEKL. CDR3: CASSQEPGINYGYTF. The CDR3 DNA sequence: TGCGCCAGCAGCCAAGAACCGGGGATTAACTATGGCTACACCTTC.

On this clonotype: Given a much more abundant clone one base away, this may be a read error. The chain carries TRBV20-1 and TRBJ2-3, with TRBD2 matching over 10 bases. The CDR3 contains 14 residues. J gave up 3 bases and V 6 bases, and 6 bases lay outside the gene matches. Germline V gene lookup returns CDR1 DFQATT and CDR2 SNEGSKA (reference sequence). The CDR3 here is CSATVAGGTDTQYF. The DNA of the CDR3 is TGCAGTGCCACCGTAGCGGGGGGTACAGATACGCAGTATTTT.

This clonotype came up a few times. The rearrangement joins TRBV29-1 to TRBJ1-1; D remains ambiguous. The germline V gene encodes CDR1 SQVTM and CDR2 ANQGSEA. The CDR3 spans 14 residues. The ends were cut back, 7 bases at V and 0 bases at J, with 15 bases in the middle. CDR3 DNA: TGCAGCGCCCAATGGCAGGCGGTGAACACTGAAGCTTTCTTT. Encoded protein: CSAQWQAVNTEAFF.

The chain employs TRBV20-1 and TRBJ1-2, with 7 bases identical to TRBD1. The CDR3 totals 13 residues. V trimming: 4 bases; J trimming: 4 bases; junction bases outside the gene matches: 6. CDR1 DFQATT and CDR2 SNEGSKA come from the germline V gene (reference sequence). The CDR3 DNA sequence: TGCAGTGCTAAGGGAACAGGGGTCTATGGCTACACCTTC. It specifies CSAKGTGVYGYTF.

This clonotype was found many times. V gene TRBV29-1 combines with J gene TRBJ1-1; weak D call: TRBD1 (5 bases). The CDR3 has 14 amino acids. The V and J ends lost 5 bases and 0 bases respectively, with 13 bases between them. CDR1 and CDR2 (germline): SQVTM, ANQGSEA. CDR3 nucleotide sequence: TGCAGCGTTCCACGGTGGGGCTTGAACACTGAAGCTTTCTTT. Protein: CSVPRWGLNTEAFF.

This clonotype was observed a few times. This chain uses TRBV6-5 with TRBJ1-4; D unclear. Trimming removed 5 bases at V and 4 bases at J, with 20 bases between. Germline V gives CDR1 MNHEY, CDR2 SVGAGI. The CDR3 has 17 residues. The CDR3 is CASSPGSKGPFNEKLFF. In DNA form, the CDR3 reads TGTGCCAGCAGTCCGGGTTCGAAAGGGCCTTTTAATGAAAAACTGTTTTTT.

The J gene is TRBJ1-2, the V gene TRBV30; no reliable D call. Germline V gene sequence: CDR1 GTSNPN, CDR2 SVGIG (reference sequence). With 4 bases removed from V and 6 bases from J, the gap between germline ends came to 6 bases. The CDR3 is made up of 10 amino acids. The CDR3 nucleotides are TGTGCCTGGAATCGCGATGGCTACACCTTC. Encoded protein: CAWNRDGYTF.

The table lists this clonotype with a few counts. This may be a read error, as it is one base from a much larger clone. The chain has TRBV3-1 and TRBJ1-1; no clear D gene. The V end lost 2 bases, the J end lost 1 base, and 11 bases lay between the germline ends. Germline V gene lookup returns CDR1 LGHDT and CDR2 YNNKEL (reference sequence). The CDR3 sequence is 15 residues long. CDR3 nucleotide sequence: TGTGCCAGCAGCCAATATAGGGCCAGGAACACTGAAGCTTTCTTT. Protein sequence: CASSQYRARNTEAFF.

In regard to this clonotype: The DNA is left out, because the CDR3 cannot be placed on it with certainty; the CDR3 is given as TCRdb lists it. This chain uses TRBV12-3 or TRBV12-4 with TRBJ1-3; the listed D gene, TRBD1, was not tested against the DNA. The CDR3 has 15 residues if both end residues are counted. CDR3: CASTFGAGSGNTIYF.

This clonotype was picked up a small number of times. The rearrangement joins TRBV11-2 to TRBJ2-7, with 9 bases matching TRBD2. The J segment lost 5 bases and the V segment lost 3 bases, leaving 5 bases of the junction unmatched. CDR3 size: 14 residues. Germline V gene data show CDR1 as SGHAT and CDR2 as FQNNGV. DNA for the CDR3: TGTGCCAGCAGCTTTAGATTAGCGGGAGACGAGCAGTACTTC. This encodes CASSFRLAGDEQYF.

The V call is TRBV7-6, the J call TRBJ2-5; the D is unclear. In germline, CDR1 is SGHVS, CDR2 FNYEAQ. There are 15 residues in the CDR3. V was trimmed by 1 base and J by 2 bases, leaving 11 bases between them. The DNA for the CDR3 is TGTGCCAGCAGCTTAGAGATCGAACAGCAAGAGACCCAGTACTTC. Translating it yields CASSLEIEQQETQYF.

This clonotype was counted a single time. A much more abundant neighbour one base away suggests this may be a read error. This chain connects TRBV7-9 to TRBJ1-2, with 7 bases that match TRBD1. Germline CDR1 and CDR2: SEHNR and FQNEAQ (reference sequence). The CDR3 has 15 residues. DNA for the CDR3: TGTGCCGGCAGCTCCCCCGAGGGGGCATATAATGGCTACACCTTC. Protein product: CAGSSPEGAYNGYTF.

V gene TRBV7-8 combines with J gene TRBJ1-2; 9 bases align to TRBD1. J was trimmed by 2 bases and V by 5 bases; bases with no gene match: 9. CDR1 is SGHVS, CDR2 FQNEAQ, per germline. The CDR3 is 16 residues long. CDR3 nucleotide sequence: TGTGCCAGCAGCATCATAACCGGGACAGGGAACTATGGCTACACCTTC. It specifies CASSIITGTGNYGYTF.

The chain recombines TRBV29-1 with TRBJ1-1; unclear D gene. CDR1 SQVTM and CDR2 ANQGSEA come from the germline V gene. The CDR3 is made up of 12 amino acids. V was clipped by 5 bases and J by 2 bases, with 9 bases between them. CDR3 nucleotides: TGCAGCGTTCTTTTCGTTAACACTGAAGCTTTCTTT. This translates into CSVLFVNTEAFF. Full variable domain (rest looked up from reference TRBV29-1 and TRBJ1-1): SAVISQKPSRDICQRGTSLTIQCQVDSQVTMMFWYRQQPGQSLTLIATANQGSEATYESGFVIDKFPISRPNLTFSTLTVSNMSPEDSSIYLCSVLFVNTEAFFGQGTRLTVV.

The V call is TRBV29-1, the J call TRBJ1-1; D is undetermined. Germline V lookup: CDR1 SQVTM, CDR2 ANQGSEA. The CDR3 consists of 14 residues. Trimming took 0 bases from V and 8 from J, leaving 16 bases between them. The CDR3 nucleotides are TGCAGCGTTGAAGATTCCAAACGTGAGACAGAAGCTTTCTTT. Its translation is CSVEDSKRETEAFF. The variable domain in full, with the rest retrieved from reference TRBV29-1 and TRBJ1-1, is SAVISQKPSRDICQRGTSLTIQCQVDSQVTMMFWYRQQPGQSLTLIATANQGSEATYESGFVIDKFPISRPNLTFSTLTVSNMSPEDSSIYLCSVEDSKRETEAFFGQGTRLTVV.

This clonotype has a count of ten or more. The chain carries TRBV5-1 and TRBJ1-6; D possibly corresponds to TRBD1 (6 bases). Germline lookup yields CDR1 SGHRS and CDR2 YFSETQ. The CDR3 covers 14 residues. Trimming shortened V by 4 bases and J by 7 bases, and 12 bases separated the two germline ends. The DNA for the CDR3 is TGCGCCAGCAGCCTCGGACAGCAAAATTCACCCCTCCACTTT. Amino acids: CASSLGQQNSPLHF.

The J gene is TRBJ2-1, the V gene TRBV20-1; TRBD2 aligns across 8 bases. The CDR3 totals 13 residues. Germline V lookup: CDR1 DFQATT, CDR2 SNEGSKA (reference sequence). The V and J ends lost 0 bases and 10 bases, in that order; junction bases with no gene match: 5. The CDR3 reads CSARDGGRSEQFF. CDR3 nucleotides: TGCAGTGCTAGAGACGGCGGGAGGAGCGAGCAGTTCTTC.

The gene calls are TRBV29-1 and TRBJ2-1; D is uncertain. V dropped 2 bases and J dropped 0 bases, with 14 bases sitting between them. Germline assignment: CDR1 SQVTM and CDR2 ANQGSEA. The CDR3 length is 16 residues. For the CDR3, the DNA is TGCAGCGTTGAATCGGGCGGCGCGAGCTCCTACAATGAGCAGTTCTTC. This encodes CSVESGGASSYNEQFF.

The CDR3 DNA reads TGTGCCTCTAAAATGGGAGATGAAAAGAGGGCTTTCTTT. Translating it yields CASKMGDEKRAFF. This sequence joins TRBV7-2 and TRBJ1-1; D unclear. Looked up from germline, CDR1 is SGHTA and CDR2 is FQGNSA. This CDR3 comprises 13 residues. The V gene lost 11 bases and the J gene lost 11 bases, with 24 bases spanning the gap. The complete variable domain, with remaining parts taken from reference TRBV7-2 and TRBJ1-1, reads GAGVSQSPSNKVTEKGKDVELRCDPISGHTALYWYRQSLGQGLEFLIYFQGNSAPDKSGLPSDRFSAERTGGSVSTLTIQRTQQEDSAVYLCASKMGDEKRAFFGQGTRLTVV.

This clonotype came up many times. The V gene is TRBV29-1, the J gene TRBJ2-1; 8 positions match TRBD2. Trimming at V came to 6 bases and at J to 6 bases, leaving 13 bases not matched to a gene. This CDR3 comprises 15 residues. Per germline, CDR1 SQVTM and CDR2 ANQGSEA. The chain's CDR3 is CSVHVWASGFNEQFF. The CDR3 DNA reads as TGCAGCGTCCATGTGTGGGCTAGCGGGTTCAATGAGCAGTTCTTC.

The chain combines TRBV20-1 with TRBJ2-3; TRBD2 agrees at 8 bases. The CDR3 contains 15 residues. V dropped 5 bases and J dropped 3; count of bases not matched to a gene: 10. CDR1 is DFQATT and CDR2 is SNEGSKA in the germline V gene (reference sequence). The CDR3 loop reads CSACSIAGPTDTQYF. DNA for the CDR3: TGCAGTGCTTGTTCTATAGCGGGACCTACAGATACGCAGTATTTT.

The V call is TRBV10-1, the J call TRBJ2-1, with no clear D. V shed 4 bases and J shed 6 bases, with 10 bases lying between them. Germline loops: CDR1 WNHNN, CDR2 SYGVQD (reference sequence). This CDR3 region has 13 residues. CDR3 DNA: TGCGCCAGCAGTGCTAGGAGAGGCAATGAGCAGTTCTTC. It encodes CASSARRGNEQFF.

This clonotype was found a few times. The chain joins TRBV11-2 to TRBJ2-2; D is perhaps TRBD1 (6 bases). V was pared by 5 bases and J by 5 bases, with 15 bases between. The CDR3 consists of 15 residues. Germline V gives CDR1 SGHAT, CDR2 FQNNGV. The CDR3 is CASSGGRGRTGELFF. CDR3 nucleotides: TGTGCCAGCAGCGGCGGAAGGGGGAGAACCGGGGAGCTGTTTTTT.

V gene TRBV27 combines with J gene TRBJ2-1; weak D call: TRBD2 (6 bases). This CDR3 spans 16 amino acids. The germline CDR1 and CDR2 sequences are MNHEY and SMNVEV (reference sequence). Trimming took off 2 bases at V and 7 bases at J, with 18 bases between the two ends. The CDR3 DNA follows: TGTGCCAGCAGTTTAATCCCTAGCGCTAGGAGGAATGAGCAGTTCTTC. Translated, it gives CASSLIPSARRNEQFF.

The V call is TRBV27, the J call TRBJ1-2; D remains unclear. Germline V gene lookup returns CDR1 MNHEY and CDR2 SMNVEV (reference sequence). V was cut by 6 bases and J by 0 bases, with 14 bases left in between. The CDR3 spans 15 residues. The CDR3 is CASSDPGSTNYGYTF. DNA of the CDR3: TGTGCCAGCAGCGACCCCGGGTCCACTAACTATGGCTACACCTTC.

This clonotype was observed a handful of times. This sequence joins TRBV20-1 and TRBJ1-2, with D tentatively TRBD1 (5 bases). In germline, CDR1 is DFQATT, CDR2 SNEGSKA (reference sequence). V lost 6 bases and J lost 4, with 15 bases in between. The CDR3 extends over 13 amino acids. The CDR3 bases are TGCAGTGCCCCCCCCCGGGGGGGCTATGGCTACACCTTC. Its protein is CSAPPRGGYGYTF.

The table lists this clonotype with a few counts. The CDR3 spells CSVEWLDNEQFF. CDR3 coding DNA: TGCAGTGTTGAGTGGCTGGACAATGAGCAGTTCTTC. The chain joins TRBV20-1 to TRBJ2-1; no clear D. Germline assignment: CDR1 DFQATT and CDR2 SNEGSKA (reference sequence). This CDR3 is built from 12 residues. Trimming took 7 bases from V and 5 from J, leaving 12 bases between them.